This is a list of T cell receptor beta chains from one sample in a study of read filtering for tumor transcriptome and immune sequencing. A single record per CDR3 protein comes from TCRdb applying MiXCR to the reads. The data show 40,000 to 50,000 distinct CDR3 sequences, with over 10% seen just once and approximately 31% held by the top ten. Sequences were obtained from a population of CD138-negative cells sorted from bone marrow. These receptors originate from a donor at least 40 years old with multiple myeloma. Each CDR3 is given with its conserved first and last residue. A D gene is named only where the DNA matches it firmly. The size entry is marked missing in some rows and otherwise reads once, few, many or a size class.

D gene,J gene,V gene,clone size,CDR3 DNA,CDR3 protein
NA,TRBJ2-7,TRBV20-1,many,TGCAGTGGGAAGCAGGGAATGGGGGAGCAGTACTTC,CSGKQGMGEQYF
NA,TRBJ2-5,TRBV5-1,NA,TGCGCCAGCAGCTTGGCAACCCAAGAGACCCAGTACTTC,CASSLATQETQYF
NA,TRBJ2-1,TRBV28,many,TGTGCCAGCAGCACCCCCGGGACCACTATTAATGAGCAGTTCTTC,CASSTPGTTINEQFF
NA,TRBJ1-1,TRBV10-3,many,TGTGCCATCAGTGTTCTGGGACCGAACACTGAAGCTTTCTTT,CAISVLGPNTEAFF
NA,TRBJ2-3,TRBV24-1,medium-sized,TGTGCCACCAGCCAGGGTGCGTCAGATACGCAGTATTTT,CATSQGASDTQYF
TRBD1,TRBJ2-5,TRBV7-2,many,TGTGCCAGCAGCTTAGGGGACAGAAAAGAGACCCAGTACTTC,CASSLGDRKETQYF
NA,TRBJ2-3,TRBV6-2/TRBV6-3,many,TGTGCCAGCAGCCAGGACTACGTAGATACGCAGTATTTT,CASSQDYVDTQYF
NA,TRBJ2-2,TRBV6-6,many,TGTGCCAGCAGTTACTCTCGGACAAACACCGGGGAGCTGTTTTTT,CASSYSRTNTGELFF
TRBD1,TRBJ2-3,TRBV19,many,TGTGCCAGTAGCCGGGACAGGGCTACAGATACGCAGTATTTT,CASSRDRATDTQYF
NA,TRBJ2-1,TRBV20-1,medium-sized,TGCAGTGCTAGTGGGTTTGGGGGAAGAGGGGCCTACAATGAGCAGTTCTTC,CSASGFGGRGAYNEQFF
NA,TRBJ1-5,TRBV19,many,TGTGCCAGTAGCTTGGACGTGTCCAATCAGCCCCAGCATTTT,CASSLDVSNQPQHF
TRBD2,TRBJ2-5,TRBV7-7,many,TGTGCTAGCAGCTTAGGGGCTAGCGGAGGGAAGTTGGAGACCCAGTACTTC,CASSLGASGGKLETQYF
TRBD1,TRBJ2-5,TRBV5-1,few,TGCGCCAGCAGCTTTACAGGGGGCATGGAGACCCAGTACTTC,CASSFTGGMETQYF
NA,TRBJ2-2,TRBV13,many,TGTGCCAGCAGCGGGGACTCAACAGGACTCGGGGAGCTGTTTTTT,CASSGDSTGLGELFF
NA,TRBJ1-5,TRBV9,many,TGTGCCAGCAGCGTAGGGGCAGAGGCTAACAATCAGCCCCAGCATTTT,CASSVGAEANNQPQHF
TRBD2,TRBJ2-7,TRBV28,many,TGTGCCAGCAGTTACCCAGGACTAGCGGGTGTCGAGCAGTACTTC,CASSYPGLAGVEQYF
TRBD1,TRBJ2-2,TRBV6-1,few,TGTGCCAGCAGACGACAGGGGTCGGCCGGGGAGCTGTTTTTT,CASRRQGSAGELFF
NA,TRBJ1-2,TRBV20-1,many,TGCAGTGCTAGCTCCGGGAGTAACTATGGCTACACCTTC,CSASSGSNYGYTF
NA,TRBJ2-5,TRBV18,many,TGTGCCAGCTCACCCGGACGGGATACTACCCAGTACTTC,CASSPGRDTTQYF
NA,TRBJ2-7,TRBV2,many,TGTGCCAGCAGTCCGTCCTACACCGACGAGCAGTACTTC,CASSPSYTDEQYF
TRBD1,TRBJ2-7,TRBV5-1,few,TGCGCCAGCAGCTTGGCGGGACAGGGACCCTCCTACGAGCAGTACTTC,CASSLAGQGPSYEQYF
TRBD2,TRBJ2-5,TRBV20-1,many,TGCAGTGCCAATCCGGGACTAGGTGTGGAGACCCAGTACTTC,CSANPGLGVETQYF